This T cell receptor beta chain was identified in a study of T cells in localized non-small cell lung cancer. Study-wide findings and caveats: Among blood samples, higher T cell density accompanied longer overall survival. Tumor trailed uninvolved adjacent lung in T cell clonality, which peaked there. Among the top 100 tumor clones, a median approximately 62 appeared in adjacent lung.

Generated by immunoSEQ multiplex PCR, the TCRdb table keeps only in-frame clones and is missing some. The sample consists of 100,000 or so clones, approximately 90% of them appearing once. Remarks on this clone: Its antigen is as yet unknown.

Trimming cost V 5 bases and J 7 bases; bases outside gene matches: 9. This CDR3 comprises 15 residues. Germline values: CDR1 SNHLY, CDR2 FYNNEI. This chain links TRBV2 with TRBJ2-7; TRBD2 aligns across 12 bases. Here the sequenced sample was PBMCs, taken before any cancer treatment. The clonotype originates from a woman aged 40 to 75 with stage II squamous cell lung carcinoma. The CDR3 region is CASSLTSGSRREQYF. The CDR3 DNA reads as TGTGCCAGCAGTTTGACTAGCGGGAGCCGCCGGGAGCAGTACTTC. The full variable domain, in which reference TRBV2 and TRBJ2-7 provide the parts outside the CDR3, is EPEVTQTPSHQVTQMGQEVILRCVPISNHLYFYWYRQILGQKVEFLVSFYNNEISEKSEIFDDQFSVERPDGSNFTLKIRSTKLEDSAMYFCASSLTSGSRREQYFGPGTRLTVT.